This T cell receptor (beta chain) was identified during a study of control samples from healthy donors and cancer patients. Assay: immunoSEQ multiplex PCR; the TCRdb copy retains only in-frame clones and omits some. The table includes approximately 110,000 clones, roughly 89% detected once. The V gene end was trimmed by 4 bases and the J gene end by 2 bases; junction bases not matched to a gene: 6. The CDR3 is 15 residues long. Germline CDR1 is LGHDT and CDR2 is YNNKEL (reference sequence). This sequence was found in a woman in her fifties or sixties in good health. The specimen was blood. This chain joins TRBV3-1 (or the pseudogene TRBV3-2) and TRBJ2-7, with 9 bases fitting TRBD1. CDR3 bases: TGTGCCAGCAGCCCCGGCGGACAGGGGACCTACGAGCAGTACGTC. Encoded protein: CASSPGGQGTYEQYV.